A selection of T cell receptor beta chains follows, all from one sample in a study of cytomegalovirus exposure and HLA in healthy donors. Clones were read by immunoSEQ multiplex PCR, and TCRdb kept only the in-frame ones, dropping some. The repertoire has some 140,000 clones, 80% of them found once; the top ten carry 4.5% to 7%. Sequenced material: PBMCs. These receptors were taken from a woman aged 40 to 50 in good health and CMV-seropositive. Both conserved end residues are part of each CDR3. Each record gives: clone size, J gene, D gene, V gene, CDR3 protein, CDR3 DNA. D genes are given only for firm matches. For some rows the clone size is stated as once, few or many, or as a class when expanded; others skip it.

>-|TRBJ2-7|TRBD1|TRBV28
CASSLAGTAYEQYF
TGTGCCAGCAGTTTAGCCGGGACAGCCTACGAGCAGTACTTC
>-|TRBJ1-3|-|TRBV6-5
CASSYKALGNTIYF
TGTGCCAGCAGTTATAAAGCGTTAGGAAACACCATATATTTT
>-|TRBJ2-7|-|TRBV2
CASFYAGIPVNEQYF
TGTGCCAGCTTCTACGCCGGGATCCCGGTGAACGAGCAGTACTTC
>-|TRBJ2-3|-|TRBV9
CASSVGVGSGTDTQYF
TGTGCCAGCAGCGTAGGAGTCGGGAGTGGCACAGATACGCAGTATTTT
>-|TRBJ2-3|TRBD1|TRBV29-1
CSAITGVITDTQYF
TGCAGCGCTATCACAGGGGTAATCACAGATACGCAGTATTTT
>-|TRBJ2-5|-|TRBV5-4
CASSLAGSKRTQYF
TGTGCCAGCAGCTTGGCCGGGAGTAAGAGAACCCAGTACTTC
>-|TRBJ2-5|-|TRBV7-6
CASSLGRGGTQETQYF
TGTGCCAGCAGCTTAGGCCGCGGAGGAACCCAAGAGACCCAGTACTTC
>-|TRBJ1-5|-|TRBV27
CASSPRQDFQPQHF
TGTGCCAGCAGTCCTCGACAGGATTTCCAGCCCCAGCATTTT
>-|TRBJ2-7|-|TRBV7-2
CASSLGASSNYEQYF
TGTGCCAGCAGCTTAGGGGCTAGCTCAAACTACGAGCAGTACTTC
>-|TRBJ1-2|-|TRBV9
CASSVAGYSNYGYTF
TGTGCCAGCAGCGTCGCAGGGTACTCTAACTATGGCTACACCTTC
>-|TRBJ2-6|-|TRBV4-2
CASSQEASGANVLTF
TGTGCCAGCAGCCAAGAGGCCTCTGGGGCCAACGTCCTGACTTTC
>once|TRBJ1-1|TRBD1|TRBV6-5
CASSHYPGQLTEAFF
TGTGCCAGCAGTCACTACCCGGGACAGCTCACTGAAGCTTTCTTT
>-|TRBJ2-7|-|TRBV6-5
CASSTPGSYEQYF
TGTGCCAGCAGCACCCCGGGCTCCTACGAGCAGTACTTC
>-|TRBJ1-1|-|TRBV7-9
CSSSLTNTEAFF
TGTTCCAGCAGCCTCACTAACACTGAAGCTTTCTTT